A single sample gave rise to the 25 T cell receptor beta chains below, sequenced in a study of beta chain features in type 1 diabetes. The isolated RNA, all of it, was reverse transcribed, so expressed TCRB transcripts were what got sequenced. The assay was immunoSEQ multiplex PCR, and TCRdb's table has in-frame clones only and misses some. The sample lists about 290,000 clones, approximately 8% occurring once. Sequences were obtained from central memory CD4+ T cells from blood. The receptors stem from a woman between 18 and 29 years old in good health.

A few counts support this clone. One junction end does not reproduce the germline sequence, and a read error may be involved. The V and J genes are TRBV7-6 and TRBJ1-1, with D hard to call. This CDR3 contains 11 residues. Germline V lookup: CDR1 SGHVS, CDR2 FNYEAQ. DNA for the CDR3: TGTGCCAGCAGCTTAGACAGCTCACGGGGCTTT. This translates into CASSLDSSRGF.

This clone was detected many times. The CDR3: CASSPRDPHVETQYF. CDR3 bases: TGTGCCAGCAGCCCCCGTGACCCCCACGTGGAGACCCAGTACTTC. The chain couples TRBV9 to TRBJ2-5; D uncertain. Trimming took 4 bases from V and 5 from J, leaving 18 bases between them. Germline CDR1 is SGDLS and CDR2 is YYNGEE. The CDR3 spans 15 residues.

The chain is built from TRBV18 and TRBJ2-3, with 11 bases matching TRBD2. This CDR3 spans 14 amino acids. V was clipped by 6 bases and J by 4 bases; unmatched bases: 3. Germline values: CDR1 KGHSH, CDR2 LQKENI. The CDR3 protein is CASSTSGTADTQYF. The CDR3 DNA reads TGTGCCAGCTCGACTAGCGGGACTGCAGATACGCAGTATTTT.

The rearrangement uses TRBV7-2 and TRBJ2-1, with D perhaps matching TRBD2 (5 bases). The V end was cut by 2 bases, the J end by 5 bases, with 22 bases between. The germline V gene has CDR1 SGHTA and CDR2 FQGNSA. CDR3 length: 18 residues. CDR3 sequence: CASSLKSSSRARDNEQFF. CDR3 bases: TGTGCCAGCAGCTTAAAGTCGTCTTCACGGGCGAGGGACAATGAGCAGTTCTTC.

V and J are TRBV28 and TRBJ2-7; D may be TRBD2 (6 bases). Trimming took off 1 base at V and 3 bases at J, with 13 bases between the two ends. Germline lookup yields CDR1 MDHEN and CDR2 SYDVKM. The CDR3 length is 15 residues. The CDR3, as DNA: TGTGCCAGCAGTTTATCGGCCCCCGGGGGCTACGAGCAGTACGTC. Translation: CASSLSAPGGYEQYV.

The sample holds a few counts of this clone. Within the sample, other DNA sequences also encode this same CDR3. This chain uses TRBV29-1 with TRBJ2-3, with a weak D call TRBD1 (6 bases). Germline V gene sequence: CDR1 SQVTM, CDR2 ANQGSEA. V was shortened by 1 base and J by 1 base, with 9 bases between the two germline ends. This CDR3 has 14 amino acids. The chain's CDR3 is CSVEGGRGTDTQYF. CDR3 DNA sequence: TGCAGCGTTGAAGGGGGGCGCGGCACAGATACGCAGTATTTT.

The chain couples TRBV4-3 to TRBJ1-6; tentatively, D is TRBD1 (5 bases). CDR3 length: 15 amino acids. Trimming shortened V by 0 bases and J by 7 bases, and 10 bases separated the two germline ends. The germline gives CDR1 LGHNA, CDR2 YSLEER. The CDR3 DNA reads TGCGCCAGCAGCCAAGAGGAGGGGAAGAATTCACCCCTCCACTTT. This sequence encodes CASSQEEGKNSPLHF.

This clone was seen only a few times. The chain has TRBV28 and TRBJ2-4; D is perhaps TRBD1 (5 bases). The V end was cut by 3 bases, the J end by 10 bases, with 16 bases between. Germline V gene lookup returns CDR1 MDHEN and CDR2 SYDVKM. CDR3 length: 14 amino acids. This CDR3 is CASSLGPTVRIQYF. The CDR3, as DNA: TGTGCCAGCAGTTTGGGGCCGACCGTCAGGATTCAGTACTTC.

The chain carries TRBV10-3 and TRBJ2-2; TRBD1 aligns across 9 bases. Looked up from germline, CDR1 is ENHRY and CDR2 is SYGVKD. J gave up 7 bases and V 6 bases, and 9 bases lay outside the gene matches. The CDR3 length is 15 residues. CDR3 nucleotide sequence: TGTGCCATCAGCCGTGGACAGGGGCCCAGCGGGGAGCTGTTTTTT. It translates to CAISRGQGPSGELFF.

This chain connects TRBV4-3 to TRBJ2-7; D remains ambiguous. Deletions cut 0 bases from V and 3 bases from J, with 12 bases between. The CDR3 is 15 amino acids. Germline V gene lookup returns CDR1 LGHNA and CDR2 YSLEER. CDR3 sequence (DNA): TGCGCCAGCAGCCAAGATGAAGGGCCGATCTACGAGCAGTACTTC. It yields the protein CASSQDEGPIYEQYF.

This clone was seen a few times. The genes are TRBV9 and TRBJ2-7; TRBD1 agrees at 8 bases. The CDR3 runs to 15 residues. CDR1 and CDR2 from the germline V gene are SGDLS and YYNGEE. V trimming: 7 bases; J trimming: 6 bases; junction bases outside the gene matches: 15. In DNA form, the CDR3 reads TGTGCCAGCGCTAAGGACGGGGCAGGGGGCGGCGAGCAGTACTTC. Translation gives CASAKDGAGGGEQYF.

This clone was observed a few times. The chain combines TRBV15 with TRBJ1-5; tentative D call: TRBD1 (5 bases). The CDR3 contains 14 residues. With 4 bases removed from V and 3 bases from J, the gap between germline ends came to 10 bases. CDR1 and CDR2 (germline): LNHNV, YYDKDF (reference sequence). CDR3 protein: CATSTGTLNQPQHF. The CDR3 coding sequence is TGTGCCACCAGCACTGGGACTCTCAATCAGCCCCAGCATTTT.

This clone was detected many times. This chain joins TRBV7-9 and TRBJ2-1, with a tentative D call TRBD2 (6 bases). The CDR3 has 15 amino acids. Looked up from germline, CDR1 is SEHNR and CDR2 is FQNEAQ (reference sequence). Trimming took 8 bases from V and 7 from J, leaving 21 bases between them. The CDR3 loop reads CASDGRGGPKNEQFF. CDR3 nucleotide sequence: TGTGCCAGCGATGGGCGGGGAGGCCCTAAAAATGAGCAGTTCTTC. Drawing the rest from reference TRBV7-9 and TRBJ2-1, the complete variable domain is DTGVSQNPRHKITKRGQNVTFRCDPISEHNRLYWYRQTLGQGPEFLTYFQNEAQLEKSRLLSDRFSAERPKGSFSTLEIQRTEQGDSAMYLCASDGRGGPKNEQFFGPGTRLTVL.

This chain links TRBV5-4 with TRBJ2-4, with a tentative D call TRBD2 (6 bases). With 1 base removed from V and 2 bases from J, the gap between germline ends came to 10 bases. There are 15 residues in the CDR3. Per the germline V gene, CDR1 is SGHNT and CDR2 is YYREEE (reference sequence). The CDR3 sequence is CASSLPGASKNIQYF. CDR3 coding DNA: TGTGCCAGCAGCTTGCCGGGAGCCTCCAAAAACATTCAGTACTTC.

There are many counts of this clone. CDR3 DNA: TGTGCCAGCAGCTTGCAGGTGGCAACTAATGAAAAACTGTTTTTT. Translated, it gives CASSLQVATNEKLFF. The chain combines TRBV7-2 with TRBJ1-4; D is undetermined. The CDR3 sequence is 15 residues long. Germline-derived CDR1 and CDR2 are SGHTA and FQGNSA. The V end lost 3 bases, the J end lost 0 bases, and 8 bases lay between the germline ends.

The table lists this clone with a few counts. The chain carries TRBV7-9 and TRBJ2-7; D remains unclear. CDR1 SEHNR and CDR2 FQNEAQ come from the germline V gene (reference sequence). The CDR3 is made up of 10 amino acids. The V end was cut by 8 bases, the J end by 4 bases, with 6 bases between. CDR3 residues: CASGVYEQYF. In DNA form, the CDR3 reads TGTGCCAGCGGGGTATACGAGCAGTACTTC.

V and J are TRBV9 and TRBJ2-7, with D possibly matching TRBD1 (6 bases). Trimming took 0 bases from V and 3 from J, leaving 16 bases between them. CDR3 length: 16 residues. Germline lookup yields CDR1 SGDLS and CDR2 YYNGEE. The chain's CDR3 is CASSVALQGPLYEQYV. CDR3 sequence (DNA): TGTGCCAGCAGCGTAGCTTTACAGGGCCCCCTCTACGAGCAGTACGTC.

The chain uses TRBV19 and TRBJ2-7, with 10 bases that match TRBD2. CDR3 length: 13 amino acids. Germline CDR1 reads LNHDA; CDR2 reads SQIVND (reference sequence). Trimming at V came to 3 bases and at J to 10 bases, leaving 6 bases not matched to a gene. DNA of the CDR3: TGTGCCAGTAGTATTGGGGCTAGCGGGAGCCAGTACTTC. It is translated as CASSIGASGSQYF.

In its sample, this clone was seen a few times. The chain employs TRBV4-1 and TRBJ1-5; D is undetermined. This CDR3 region has 13 residues. The germline V gene encodes CDR1 MGHRA and CDR2 YSYEKL. The V end was cut by 1 base, the J end by 8 bases, with 9 bases between. The CDR3 nucleotides read TGCGCCAGCAGCCAAGGACTTGCAGAGCCCCAGCATTTT. It encodes CASSQGLAEPQHF.

V is TRBV4-2 and J is TRBJ1-2; TRBD1 is a possible D gene (6 bases). The CDR3 extends over 15 amino acids. The V gene's germline CDR1 is LGHNA and CDR2 YNFKEQ. Trimming took 2 bases from V and 8 from J, leaving 18 bases between them. CDR3 sequence: CASSQPRAGAEGYTF. The CDR3 DNA reads TGTGCCAGCAGCCAACCTCGAGCGGGGGCAGAGGGCTACACCTTC.

This clone was detected a few times. The V and J genes are TRBV14 and TRBJ1-3; a weak D match, TRBD1 (5 bases). Germline V lookup: CDR1 SGHDN, CDR2 FVKESK. Trimming removed 1 base from V and 1 base from J, with 11 bases in between. The CDR3 is 16 amino acids. CDR3 loop: CASSQGGRDSGNTIYF. In DNA, the CDR3 is TGTGCCAGCAGCCAAGGAGGCAGGGATTCTGGAAACACCATATATTTT.

The table lists this clone with many counts. V gene TRBV4-2 combines with J gene TRBJ2-5; 7 bases are shared with TRBD2. Germline CDR1 reads LGHNA; CDR2 reads YNFKEQ. The CDR3 is made up of 15 amino acids. Losses at the gene ends were 2 bases for V and 1 base for J; bases not matched to a gene: 4. CDR3 residues: CASSQTGGSQETQYF. The CDR3 region has the DNA TGTGCCAGCAGCCAAACGGGGGGAAGCCAAGAGACCCAGTACTTC.

This clone has a handful of counts. The chain links TRBV6-5 to TRBJ2-1; D may match TRBD1 or TRBD2 (5 bases each). Germline CDR1 is MNHEY and CDR2 is SVGAGI. V gave up 6 bases and J gave up 6 bases, with 12 bases separating them. This CDR3 spans 13 amino acids. The CDR3 loop reads CASSFLGGNEQFF. The CDR3 DNA follows: TGTGCCAGCAGCTTCCTTGGGGGCAATGAGCAGTTCTTC.

This clone was counted only a few times. The J gene is TRBJ2-5, the V gene TRBV5-5; 9 bases line up with TRBD2. Germline V gives CDR1 SGHKS, CDR2 YYEKEE (reference sequence). The V and J ends lost 4 bases and 1 base, in that order; junction bases with no gene match: 8. The CDR3 consists of 16 residues. The CDR3 here is CASSRRLAELQETQYF. The CDR3 DNA is TGTGCCAGCAGCAGAAGACTAGCGGAGCTCCAAGAGACCCAGTACTTC.

This clone has more than one count but fewer than ten. This chain joins TRBV9 and TRBJ2-5; D gene unclear. Trimming removed 0 bases from V and 5 bases from J, with 11 bases in between. This CDR3 has 14 amino acids. Germline V gene sequence: CDR1 SGDLS, CDR2 YYNGEE. In nucleotides, the CDR3 is TGTGCCAGCAGCGTAGGAGCAAGTCAGGAGACCCAGTACTTC. The encoded protein is CASSVGASQETQYF.